The clone carrying this T cell receptor beta chain was counted at least ten times. Its antigen is not identified. Germline CDR1 reads SGHAT; CDR2 reads FQDESV (reference sequence). CDR3 length: 15 amino acids. Trimming removed 4 bases from V and 6 bases from J; junction bases left unmatched: 4. Time point of the sample: newly diagnosed GD, antithyroid drugs for less than 3 months. Researchers made the TCR library from RNA that was extracted from PBMCs. The data are from a study of regulatory T cells in long-lasting Graves disease. HTBI primers from iRepertoire and Arm-PCR of CDR3 regions yielded the TCR beta libraries. TCRdb recomputed calls from the multiplex PCR reads with MiXCR, one row per CDR3 protein. In the table there are 350,000 to 550,000 distinct CDR3 sequences, less than 20% of which are singletons. Points from the study as a whole: In persistent patients, shared public clonotypes (roughly 2,800) outnumbered those in new patients (around 1,000).

The same sample was also used in a study of T cells in Graves' hyperthyroidism and ophthalmopathy.

This receptor was taken from a woman aged 18-30 years with Graves disease. The chain combines TRBV11-1 with TRBJ2-1; 12 bases align to TRBD2. The input for sequencing was peripheral blood mononuclear cells (PBMCs), taken at new diagnosis, from a patient treated with antithyroid drugs. The CDR3 DNA follows: TGTGCCAGCAGCTGGGGACTAGCGGGTGGCAATGAGCAGTTCTTC. Translated, it gives CASSWGLAGGNEQFF.